These 10 T cell receptor beta chains share one sample of origin, sequenced in a study of blood T cell repertoires in COVID-19. Data came from immunoSEQ multiplex PCR; TCRdb stores just in-frame clones and leaves some out. This sample yields 280,000 or so clones, of which 90% are seen a single time; 1.5% to 2% belongs to the top ten. Input material: PBMCs or T cells enriched from blood (not recorded which). These receptors all come from a woman under 30 with acute COVID-19.

The V and J genes are TRBV5-4 and TRBJ1-1; 9 bases fit TRBD1. Germline V gene data show CDR1 as SGHNT and CDR2 as YYREEE (reference sequence). The CDR3 contains 16 residues. V was pared by 0 bases and J by 4 bases, with 7 bases of the junction left unmatched. The CDR3: CASSLDTGGSGTEAFF. The CDR3 nucleotides read TGTGCCAGCAGCTTGGACACAGGGGGCTCGGGCACTGAAGCTTTCTTT.

The chain links TRBV27 to TRBJ2-3; possible D gene TRBD2, 5 bases. CDR1 is MNHEY and CDR2 is SMNVEV in the germline V gene (reference sequence). The CDR3 consists of 13 residues. V was clipped by 11 bases and J by 0 bases, with 12 bases between them. Here the CDR3 reads CACRAVSTDTQYF. The CDR3 coding sequence is TGTGCCTGCCGAGCGGTAAGCACAGATACGCAGTATTTT.

The CDR3 DNA reads TGTGCCAGCAGCGGGGCGCGAACAGGGGGGAGCTCCTACAATGAGCAGTTCTTC. Translated: CASSGARTGGSSYNEQFF. This chain links TRBV7-9 with TRBJ2-1; 8 bases are shared with TRBD1. This CDR3 comprises 18 residues. CDR1 is SEHNR and CDR2 is FQNEAQ in the germline V gene (reference sequence). Trimming took 5 bases from V and 0 from J; bases not matched to a gene: 12. Looking up the rest from reference TRBV7-9 and TRBJ2-1 gives the full variable domain: DTGVSQNPRHKITKRGQNVTFRCDPISEHNRLYWYRQTLGQGPEFLTYFQNEAQLEKSRLLSDRFSAERPKGSFSTLEIQRTEQGDSAMYLCASSGARTGGSSYNEQFFGPGTRLTVL.

This chain joins TRBV6-5 and TRBJ2-4, with D hard to call. Germline V gene sequence: CDR1 MNHEY, CDR2 SVGAGI. This CDR3 has 13 residues. V was pared by 5 bases and J by 2 bases, with 7 bases between. The DNA of the CDR3 is TGTGCCAGCAGTCTGAGGACCAAAAACATTCAGTACTTC. Translation: CASSLRTKNIQYF.

This clone was counted once. The gene calls are TRBV6-6 and TRBJ1-2, with TRBD1 as a possible D gene (5 bases). CDR1 is MNHNY, CDR2 SVGAGI, per germline (reference sequence). The ends were cut back, 0 bases at V and 5 bases at J, with 13 bases in the middle. CDR3 length: 15 residues. The CDR3 reads CASSYSQGTTYGYTF. The CDR3 DNA sequence: TGTGCCAGCAGTTACTCGCAGGGAACCACTTATGGCTACACCTTC.

The table lists this clone with a few counts. V and J are TRBV10-1 and TRBJ2-7, with TRBD1 matching over 10 bases. The CDR3 has 15 amino acids. The V gene's germline CDR1 is WNHNN and CDR2 SYGVQD (reference sequence). Germline trimming cut 7 bases from V and 2 bases from J; bases unmatched to any gene: 8. The CDR3 DNA reads TGCGCCAGCACAAATCCGGGACAGGGGCCCTACGAGCAGTACTTC. Protein: CASTNPGQGPYEQYF.

The chain links TRBV30 to TRBJ1-5, with D unresolved. The CDR3 has 15 amino acids. With 2 bases removed from V and 7 bases from J, the gap between germline ends came to 18 bases. CDR1 and CDR2 (germline): GTSNPN, SVGIG (reference sequence). The CDR3 nucleotides read TGTGCCTGGAGTCGCAACCAAGGGAGAACGCAGCCCCAGCATTTT. Its translation: CAWSRNQGRTQPQHF.

The chain uses TRBV11-2 and TRBJ2-6; D gene ambiguous. The germline CDR1 and CDR2 sequences are SGHAT and FQNNGV. The CDR3 covers 14 residues. V was trimmed by 5 bases and J by 4 bases, leaving 9 bases between them. DNA of the CDR3: TGTGCCAGCAGCCCTACGCTGGGGGCCAACGTCCTGACTTTC. Translated: CASSPTLGANVLTF.

The gene calls are TRBV6-5 and TRBJ1-1; D is perhaps TRBD1 (6 bases). The germline CDR1 and CDR2 sequences are MNHEY and SVGAGI. Trimming removed 5 bases from V and 6 bases from J, with 10 bases in between. The CDR3 is 12 residues long. The CDR3 DNA reads TGTGCCAGCAGTACACAGGGCTCTGAAGCTTTCTTT. Its translation: CASSTQGSEAFF.

The J gene is TRBJ2-1, the V gene TRBV5-1; 8 bases align to TRBD1. This CDR3 comprises 15 residues. Germline values: CDR1 SGHRS, CDR2 YFSETQ. V dropped 4 bases and J dropped 5; count of bases not matched to a gene: 8. The CDR3 nucleotides are TGCGCCAGCAGCGGATGGACAGGGTATAACAATGAGCAGTTCTTC. It specifies CASSGWTGYNNEQFF.